This T cell receptor beta chain was identified during a study of PD-L1 blockade in urothelial cancer (dated by TCRdb to about 2017). Study-wide context: All patients started therapy around 2014 and received atezolizumab 1,200 mg intravenously every 3 weeks. Eight to ten patients achieved durable clinical benefit and approximately 20 did not. Pretreatment tumor samples, along with matched peripheral blood serially collected before and after atezolizumab treatment, were subjected to TCR sequencing. Somatic, immune and clinical correlates of response to PD-L1 blockade with atezolizumab in urothelial cancer were the focus of an exploratory multi-omic analysis. Pretreatment blood TCR-seq was available for about 27 patients, at least one posttreatment blood collection was obtained for some 25 patients, and tumor TCR-seq was available for some 25 patients. In the same patients who had TCR sequencing, pretreatment tumors also underwent whole exome sequencing and RNA sequencing. Durable clinical benefit was defined as a progression-free survival longer than 6 months, and TCR features were additionally tested against progression-free survival and overall survival. Blood samples yielded a median of about 150,000 T cells and around 83,000 unique TCRs, with median clonality around 0.084. An ECOG performance status of 0 or 1 was recorded for the patients, and 0 to 3 prior chemotherapy regimens had been received by the patients. About 85% of the roughly 29 patients were males with bladder-origin urothelial cancer, and about 65% of the roughly 30 reported a prior smoking history. Blood samples were analyzed 3 weeks after the start of treatment (second dose) and 6 weeks after the start of treatment.

The investigation overall reported the following: Patients with durable benefit showed greater expansion of tumor-associated TCR clones in peripheral blood 3 weeks after starting treatment (n ≈ 22, p = 0.022). Because the sample size was small (n ≈ 30) and many of the analyses were exploratory, the results are meant to be hypothesis-generating. Improved progression-free and overall survival was found to be associated with pretreatment peripheral blood TCR clonality below the median.

The cohort comprised around 31 patients with locally advanced or metastatic urothelial carcinoma treated at Memorial Sloan Kettering on a trial protocol. Peripheral blood mononuclear cells were collected pretreatment and during treatment, with between 1 and 8 total time points obtained per patient. The Qiagen DNeasy Blood extraction kit was used to purify genomic DNA from total PBMCs and tumor samples. PBMCs were collected pretreatment and during treatment and were isolated and stored as previously described. V gives up 6 bases and J gives up 3 bases, and the segment between their germline ends measures 11 bases. The CDR3, from cysteine to phenylalanine, totals 13 residues. Kept here is only the CDR3 DNA, which spans 39 bases and is read in frame from base 1. The germline V gene provides CDR1 MDHEN and CDR2 SYDVKM. This clone came up once. The antigen it binds to is not known. No quality values exist for individual bases; no much larger clone is one base distant.

To estimate absolute template abundance from read counts, synthetic TCR analog templates were spiked into each PCR. The immunoSEQ assay was used to amplify TCRbeta CDR3 regions from genomic DNA with bias-controlled V and J gene primers. Sequencing of rearranged TCRbeta segments was done at approximately 20X coverage. Processing in the source paper ran as follows. Sequencing errors were corrected by clustering and CDR3s were annotated against IMGT to assign V, D and J genes. Downstream analyses used only productive TCRbeta rearrangements, leaving out any out-of-frame or stop-codon sequences. To compute clonality, Shannon entropy was normalized by the log of the number of unique productive sequences and then subtracted from one. Clones differing between time points or between blood and tumor were identified by Fisher's exact test with Benjamini-Hochberg correction at adjusted p below 0.01. Here the immuneACCESS table is served through TCRdb, limited to in-frame sequences with V and J called. Missing clones are a known gap in these copies; in checked studies unresolved V genes cover under half, and the rest lacks a known reason. The DNA gave D and trimming, while V, J and clone size come from that table. Recorded for this sample are tens of thousands of clones; approximately 86% of them occurred a single time. Together, the top ten hold about 1.7% of the sample.

The sequencing here drew on PBMCs, taken around atezolizumab (anti-PD-L1) treatment. The sequence came from a man between 45 and 60 years old with urothelial cancer. Recombination joined TRBV28 with TRBJ1-2; the best D guess is TRBD1, with 5 bases matching. The CDR3 is CASRGGRDYGYTF. The sequenced DNA: TGTGCCAGCAGGGGGGGGAGGGACTATGGCTACACCTTC.